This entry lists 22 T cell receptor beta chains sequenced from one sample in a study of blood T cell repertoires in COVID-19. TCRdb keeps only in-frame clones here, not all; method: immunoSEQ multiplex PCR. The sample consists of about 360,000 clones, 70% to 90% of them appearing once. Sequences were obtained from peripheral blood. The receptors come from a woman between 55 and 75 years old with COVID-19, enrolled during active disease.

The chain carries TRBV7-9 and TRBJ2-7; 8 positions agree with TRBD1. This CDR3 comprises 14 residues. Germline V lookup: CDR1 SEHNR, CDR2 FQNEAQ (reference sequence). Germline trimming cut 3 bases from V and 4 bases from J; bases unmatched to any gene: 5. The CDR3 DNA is TGTGCCAGCAGCTTGACAGGGGTTAGGTACGAGCAGTACTTC. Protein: CASSLTGVRYEQYF.

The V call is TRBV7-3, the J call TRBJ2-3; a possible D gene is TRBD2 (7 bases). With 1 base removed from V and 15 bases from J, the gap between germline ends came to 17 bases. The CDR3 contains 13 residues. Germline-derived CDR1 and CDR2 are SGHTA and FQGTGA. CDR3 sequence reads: CASSLNGGRPPYF. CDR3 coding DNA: TGTGCCAGCAGCTTAAACGGGGGGCGCCCCCCTTATTTT. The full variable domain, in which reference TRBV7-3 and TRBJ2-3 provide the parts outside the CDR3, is GAGVSQTPSNKVTEKGKYVELRCDPISGHTALYWYRQSLGQGPEFLIYFQGTGAADDSGLPNDRFFAVRPEGSVSTLKIQRTERGDSAVYLCASSLNGGRPPYFGPGTRLTVL.

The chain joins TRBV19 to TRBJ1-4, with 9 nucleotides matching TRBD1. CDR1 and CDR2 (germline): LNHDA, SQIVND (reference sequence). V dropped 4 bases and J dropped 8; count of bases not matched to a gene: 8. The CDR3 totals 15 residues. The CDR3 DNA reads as TGTGCCAGTAGTACACAGGGGGCGCGAGGGGAAAAACTGTTTTTT. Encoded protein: CASSTQGARGEKLFF.

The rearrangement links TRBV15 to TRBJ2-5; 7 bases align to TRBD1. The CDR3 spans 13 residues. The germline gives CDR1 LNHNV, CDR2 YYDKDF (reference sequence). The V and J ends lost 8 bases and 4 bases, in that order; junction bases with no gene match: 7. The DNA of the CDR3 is TGTGCCACCGGCCGACAGGGCAGAGAGACCCAGTACTTC. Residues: CATGRQGRETQYF.

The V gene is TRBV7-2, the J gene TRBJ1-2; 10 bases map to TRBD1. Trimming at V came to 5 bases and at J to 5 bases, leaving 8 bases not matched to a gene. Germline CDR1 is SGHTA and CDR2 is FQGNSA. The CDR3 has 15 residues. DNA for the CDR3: TGTGCCAGCAGCGGGGGGGGACAGGGGTTTTATGGCTACACCTTC. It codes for CASSGGGQGFYGYTF.

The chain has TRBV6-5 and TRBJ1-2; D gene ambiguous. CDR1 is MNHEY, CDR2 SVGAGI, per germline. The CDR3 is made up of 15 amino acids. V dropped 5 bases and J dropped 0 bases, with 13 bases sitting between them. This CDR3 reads CASSHIPTANYGYTF. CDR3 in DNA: TGTGCCAGCAGTCACATCCCCACAGCTAACTATGGCTACACCTTC.

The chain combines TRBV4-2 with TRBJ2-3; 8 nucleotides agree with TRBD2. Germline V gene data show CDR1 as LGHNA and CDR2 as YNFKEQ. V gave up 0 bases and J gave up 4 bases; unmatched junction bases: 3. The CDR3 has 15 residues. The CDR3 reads CASSQETGGADTQYF. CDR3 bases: TGTGCCAGCAGCCAAGAAACGGGGGGGGCAGATACGCAGTATTTT.

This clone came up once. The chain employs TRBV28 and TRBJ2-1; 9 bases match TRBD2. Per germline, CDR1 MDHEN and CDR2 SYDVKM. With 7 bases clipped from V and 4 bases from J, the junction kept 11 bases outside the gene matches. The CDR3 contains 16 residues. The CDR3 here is CASTEIAGDYYNEQFF. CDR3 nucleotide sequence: TGTGCCAGCACCGAAATAGCGGGGGACTATTACAATGAGCAGTTCTTC.

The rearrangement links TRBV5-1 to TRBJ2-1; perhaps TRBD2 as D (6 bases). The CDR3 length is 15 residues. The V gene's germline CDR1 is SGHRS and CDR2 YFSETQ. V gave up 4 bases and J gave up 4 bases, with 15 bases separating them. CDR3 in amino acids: CASSPVPGLYNEQFF. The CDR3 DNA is TGCGCCAGCAGCCCCGTCCCGGGACTTTACAATGAGCAGTTCTTC.

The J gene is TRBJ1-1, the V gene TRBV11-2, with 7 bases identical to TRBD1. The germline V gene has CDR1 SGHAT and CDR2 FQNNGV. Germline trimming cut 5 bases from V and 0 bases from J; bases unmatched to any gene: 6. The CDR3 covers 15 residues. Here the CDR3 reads CASSNRDRLNTEAFF. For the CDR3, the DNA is TGTGCCAGCAGCAACCGGGACAGATTGAACACTGAAGCTTTCTTT.

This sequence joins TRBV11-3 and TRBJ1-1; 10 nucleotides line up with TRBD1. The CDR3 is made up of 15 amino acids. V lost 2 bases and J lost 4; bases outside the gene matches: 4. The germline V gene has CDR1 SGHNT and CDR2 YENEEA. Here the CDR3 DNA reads TGTGCCAGCAGCTTATCCGGGACAGGGGTCACTGAAGCTTTCTTT. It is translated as CASSLSGTGVTEAFF.

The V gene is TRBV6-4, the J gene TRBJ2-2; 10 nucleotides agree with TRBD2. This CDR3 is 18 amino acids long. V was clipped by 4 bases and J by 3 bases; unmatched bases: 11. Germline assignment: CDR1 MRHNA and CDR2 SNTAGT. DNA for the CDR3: TGTGCCAGCAGTGTCGTCGGTAGCGGGGGGCCTTACACCGGGGAGCTGTTTTTT. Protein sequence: CASSVVGSGGPYTGELFF.

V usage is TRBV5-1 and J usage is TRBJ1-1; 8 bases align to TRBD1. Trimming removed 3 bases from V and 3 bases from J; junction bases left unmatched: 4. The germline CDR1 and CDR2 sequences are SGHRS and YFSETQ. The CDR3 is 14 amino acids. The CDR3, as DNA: TGCGCCAGCAGCTCAGACAGGGGCGACACTGAAGCTTTCTTT. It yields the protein CASSSDRGDTEAFF.

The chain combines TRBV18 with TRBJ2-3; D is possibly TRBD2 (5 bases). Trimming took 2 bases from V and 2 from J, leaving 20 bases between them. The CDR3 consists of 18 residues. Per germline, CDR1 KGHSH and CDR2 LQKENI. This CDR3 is CASSPTTSTWENTDTQYF. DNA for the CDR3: TGTGCCAGCTCACCAACGACGAGTACCTGGGAGAACACAGATACGCAGTATTTT.

CDR3 nucleotides: TGTGCCAGCAGTGTCGGGTTCGAAGACCGGGCTTTCTTT. Its protein is CASSVGFEDRAFF. The chain employs TRBV2 and TRBJ1-1; D gene ambiguous. Germline CDR1 and CDR2: SNHLY and FYNNEI. V was shortened by 4 bases and J by 11 bases, with 17 bases between the two germline ends. The CDR3 is made up of 13 amino acids.

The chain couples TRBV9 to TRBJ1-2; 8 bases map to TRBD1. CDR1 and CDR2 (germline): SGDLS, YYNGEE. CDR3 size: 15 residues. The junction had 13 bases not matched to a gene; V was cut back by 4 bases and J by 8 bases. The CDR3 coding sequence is TGTGCCAGCAGCCCCTTACCGGGACAGGCCTACGGCTACACCTTC. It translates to CASSPLPGQAYGYTF.

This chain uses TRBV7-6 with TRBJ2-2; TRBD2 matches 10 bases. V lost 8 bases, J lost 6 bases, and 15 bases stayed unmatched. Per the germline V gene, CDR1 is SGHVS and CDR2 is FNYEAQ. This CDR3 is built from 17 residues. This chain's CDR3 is CASASTSGGAIAGELFF. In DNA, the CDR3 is TGTGCCAGCGCCAGCACAAGCGGGGGGGCTATCGCCGGGGAGCTGTTTTTT.

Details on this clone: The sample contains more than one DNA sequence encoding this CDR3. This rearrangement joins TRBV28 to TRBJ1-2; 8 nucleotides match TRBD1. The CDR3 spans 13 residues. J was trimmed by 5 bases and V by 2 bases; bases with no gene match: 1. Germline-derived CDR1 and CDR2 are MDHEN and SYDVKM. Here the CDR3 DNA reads TGTGCCAGCAGTTTAGGACAGGGTTATGGCTACACCTTC. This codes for CASSLGQGYGYTF.

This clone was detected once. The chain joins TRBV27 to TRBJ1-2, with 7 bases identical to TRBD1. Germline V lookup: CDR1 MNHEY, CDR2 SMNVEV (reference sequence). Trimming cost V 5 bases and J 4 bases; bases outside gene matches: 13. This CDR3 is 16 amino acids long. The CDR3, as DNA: TGTGCCAGCAGTCCCCGACAGGGAGGTTTTAGCTATGGCTACACCTTC. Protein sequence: CASSPRQGGFSYGYTF.

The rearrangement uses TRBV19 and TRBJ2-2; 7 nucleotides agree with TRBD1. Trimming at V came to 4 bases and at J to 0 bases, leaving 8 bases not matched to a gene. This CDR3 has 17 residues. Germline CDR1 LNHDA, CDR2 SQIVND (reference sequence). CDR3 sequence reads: CASSTYSGGTNTGELFF. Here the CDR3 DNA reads TGTGCCAGTAGTACTTACTCAGGGGGTACGAACACCGGGGAGCTGTTTTTT. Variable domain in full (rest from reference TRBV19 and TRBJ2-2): DGGITQSPKYLFRKEGQNVTLSCEQNLNHDAMYWYRQDPGQGLRLIYYSQIVNDFQKGDIAEGYSVSREKKESFPLTVTSAQKNPTAFYLCASSTYSGGTNTGELFFGEGSRLTVL.

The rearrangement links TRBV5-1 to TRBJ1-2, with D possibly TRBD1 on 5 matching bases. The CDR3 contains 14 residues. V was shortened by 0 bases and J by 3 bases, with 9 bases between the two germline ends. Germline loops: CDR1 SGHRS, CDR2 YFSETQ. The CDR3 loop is CASSLGSGDYGYTF. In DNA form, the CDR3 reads TGCGCCAGCAGCTTGGGGTCGGGGGACTATGGCTACACCTTC.

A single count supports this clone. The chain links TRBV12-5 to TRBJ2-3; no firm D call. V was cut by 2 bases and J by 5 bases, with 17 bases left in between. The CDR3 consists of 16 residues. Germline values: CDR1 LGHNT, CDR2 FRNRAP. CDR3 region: CASGLFLVDKRDTQYF. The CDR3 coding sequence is TGTGCTAGTGGTTTGTTTCTAGTCGATAAGAGAGATACGCAGTATTTT.